This passage covers 17 T cell receptor beta chains from one sample sequenced in a study of CD8 T cells in ankylosing spondylitis listed by TCRdb under 2017. Libraries came from 5' RACE. The data were produced on an Illumina HiSeq 2500. TCRdb applied fastp at Q25 and MiXCR to the public reads, then kept only in-frame beta chains. For every CDR3 protein sequence, its rows merge into one entry that carries the most common genes and DNA. The sample data list 290,000 or so distinct CDR3 sequences, and under 25% of these were observed just once. Of the sample, 3.5% to 4.5% is held by the ten largest clones. Sequencing was done on a sample of blood, either unsorted or a sorted T cell fraction (not recorded which). The receptors here all came from a female donor with ankylosing spondylitis or in good health (not recorded which).

This clonotype was counted many times. The chain couples TRBV24-1 to TRBJ2-3; 10 bases match TRBD2. The CDR3 totals 17 residues. Trimming cost V 2 bases and J 1 base; bases outside gene matches: 5. The germline V gene encodes CDR1 KGHDR and CDR2 SFDVKD. For the CDR3, the DNA is TGTGCCACCAGTGATTCCGGGGGGACTAGCGGCACAGATACGCAGTATTTT. Its translation is CATSDSGGTSGTDTQYF.

This clonotype was recorded a few times. J is TRBJ2-1 and V is TRBV12-3 or TRBV12-4; 16 positions match TRBD2. J was trimmed by 12 bases and V by 8 bases; bases with no gene match: 10. The CDR3 sequence is 15 residues long. This CDR3 is CASDSGTSGRARQFF. CDR3 nucleotides: TGTGCCAGCGACTCCGGGACTAGCGGGAGGGCCAGGCAGTTCTTC.

This clonotype was observed a handful of times. V usage is TRBV5-6 and J usage is TRBJ2-1, with D perhaps TRBD2 (5 bases). V lost 4 bases to trimming and J lost 0 bases, with 11 bases between them. This CDR3 has 15 amino acids. From germline, CDR1 is SGHDT and CDR2 YYEEEE. CDR3 coding DNA: TGTGCCAGCAGCCCCTCGACTATCTCCTACAATGAGCAGTTCTTC. Its protein product is CASSPSTISYNEQFF. Variable domain in full (rest from reference TRBV5-6 and TRBJ2-1): DAGVTQSPTHLIKTRGQQVTLRCSPKSGHDTVSWYQQALGQGPQFIFQYYEEEERQRGNFPDRFSGHQFPNYSSELNVNALLLGDSALYLCASSPSTISYNEQFFGPGTRLTVL.

This clonotype has more than one count but fewer than ten. This chain joins TRBV30 and TRBJ2-1, with no clear D. The CDR3 has 12 amino acids. Germline CDR1 reads GTSNPN; CDR2 reads SVGIG (reference sequence). Trimming cost V 5 bases and J 4 bases, with 9 bases left between them. The CDR3 DNA sequence: TGTGCCTGGGCCCTATTTTACAATGAGCAGTTCTTC. It is translated as CAWALFYNEQFF.

This clonotype appeared many times. The chain carries TRBV4-2 and TRBJ2-1, with TRBD2 identical over 9 bases. The germline V gene has CDR1 LGHNA and CDR2 YNFKEQ. The CDR3 runs 19 residues. Trimming took 1 base from V and 0 from J; bases not matched to a gene: 10. CDR3 nucleotides: TGTGCCAGCAGCCAAGGCCGGACTAGCGAAACTAGCTCCTACAATGAGCAGTTCTTC. This sequence encodes CASSQGRTSETSSYNEQFF.

This clonotype was counted ten times or more. The chain recombines TRBV10-3 with TRBJ2-1; 7 bases are shared with TRBD2. Germline V gene sequence: CDR1 ENHRY, CDR2 SYGVKD. Trimming at V came to 6 bases and at J to 7 bases, leaving 9 bases not matched to a gene. The CDR3 contains 14 residues. CDR3 loop: CAIRTSELGNEQFF. The CDR3 region has the DNA TGTGCCATCAGAACTAGCGAACTGGGGAATGAGCAGTTCTTC.

This clonotype was observed a few times. The gene calls are TRBV9 and TRBJ2-1; 13 bases map to TRBD2. Germline lookup yields CDR1 SGDLS and CDR2 YYNGEE. The CDR3 runs 18 residues. V was clipped by 4 bases and J by 7 bases; unmatched bases: 14. The CDR3 nucleotides read TGTGCCAGCAGCTCGAGCGCTTGGACTAGCGGGAGTAGGAATGAGCAGTTCTTC. It specifies CASSSSAWTSGSRNEQFF.

The chain is built from TRBV27 and TRBJ2-1; 7 bases are shared with TRBD1. CDR3 length: 17 residues. V lost 7 bases, J lost 0 bases, and 12 bases stayed unmatched. CDR1 and CDR2 from the germline V gene are MNHEY and SMNVEV (reference sequence). The CDR3 region has the DNA TGTGCCAGCACCCTGGGACAGCGGCGTAGCTCCTACAATGAGCAGTTCTTC. It specifies CASTLGQRRSSYNEQFF.

The CDR3 DNA reads TGTGCCAGCAGTGACGGGGGAGGGCCCGGAGAGCAGTTCTTC. Translating it yields CASSDGGGPGEQFF. The rearrangement uses TRBV2 and TRBJ2-1, with TRBD2 identical over 7 bases. This CDR3 spans 14 amino acids. Germline CDR1 and CDR2: SNHLY and FYNNEI. After removal of 3 bases from V and 10 bases from J, the junction contained 9 bases not matched to a gene.

This clonotype was recorded a few times. The rearrangement uses TRBV28 and TRBJ1-5, with D hard to call. The germline V gene encodes CDR1 MDHEN and CDR2 SYDVKM. This CDR3 contains 12 residues. V lost 6 bases and J 7 bases, leaving 10 bases between the germline ends. The DNA for the CDR3 is TGTGCCAGCAGCTCTAACACCCAGCCCCAGCATTTT. It is translated as CASSSNTQPQHF.

This chain connects TRBV6-4 to TRBJ2-3; D is perhaps TRBD2 (6 bases). Germline V gene data show CDR1 as MRHNA and CDR2 as SNTAGT. CDR3 length: 16 amino acids. V lost 3 bases and J 2 bases, leaving 15 bases between the germline ends. The CDR3 bases are TGTGCCAGCAGTGAAGGGGCGGGAAGGGCCACAGATACGCAGTATTTT. Protein: CASSEGAGRATDTQYF.

There are many counts of this clonotype. The V gene is TRBV24-1, the J gene TRBJ2-1; no clear D gene. V dropped 7 bases and J dropped 4 bases, with 4 bases sitting between them. Germline CDR1 KGHDR, CDR2 SFDVKD. This CDR3 is 11 amino acids long. CDR3 loop: CATSGYNEQFF. The CDR3 region has the DNA TGTGCCACCAGCGGATACAATGAGCAGTTCTTC.

This clonotype was seen at least ten times. V gene TRBV12-3 or TRBV12-4 combines with J gene TRBJ2-2; 8 bases map to TRBD2. The CDR3 loop spans 15 amino acids. V was pared by 1 base and J by 7 bases, with 5 bases of the junction left unmatched. The DNA of the CDR3 is TGTGCCAGCAGTTTAGGGAGCGGGAGCTACGGGGAGCTGTTTTTT. Its translation is CASSLGSGSYGELFF.

At least ten counts were recorded for this clonotype. The chain links TRBV29-1 to TRBJ2-7, with D perhaps TRBD2 (6 bases). The CDR3 contains 13 residues. With 6 bases removed from V and 0 bases from J, the gap between germline ends came to 12 bases. Germline V lookup: CDR1 SQVTM, CDR2 ANQGSEA. The CDR3 here is CSVAGRSSYEQYF. The CDR3 DNA reads as TGCAGCGTCGCGGGACGGAGCTCCTACGAGCAGTACTTC.

The sample holds a few counts of this clonotype. The gene calls are TRBV12-3 or TRBV12-4 and TRBJ2-1; no reliable D call. The CDR3 has 13 residues. V lost 2 bases, J lost 5 bases, and 7 bases lay in between. The CDR3 reads CASSLTHNNEQFF. The CDR3 DNA follows: TGTGCCAGCAGTTTAACCCATAACAATGAGCAGTTCTTC.

The rearrangement uses TRBV6-5 and TRBJ1-1; no clear D gene. Germline V lookup: CDR1 MNHEY, CDR2 SVGAGI. This CDR3 contains 13 residues. Trimming stripped 0 bases from V and 5 bases from J, with 7 bases between. The CDR3 DNA is TGTGCCAGCAGTTACTCTTGGGGAACTGAAGCTTTCTTT. Its protein product is CASSYSWGTEAFF.

This clonotype is labeled as medium-sized. The chain carries TRBV10-3 and TRBJ1-1; TRBD1 matches 11 bases. Germline V gives CDR1 ENHRY, CDR2 SYGVKD. This CDR3 is 14 amino acids long. V trimming: 6 bases; J trimming: 0 bases; junction bases outside the gene matches: 0. The CDR3 bases are TGTGCCATCAGGGACAGGGGGCTGAACACTGAAGCTTTCTTT. Amino acids: CAIRDRGLNTEAFF.